This is a list of T cell receptor beta chains from one sample in a study of shared clonotypes between healthy human individuals. Some clones are missing from TCRdb's copy, which holds only in-frame ones; the method was immunoSEQ multiplex PCR. This sample has about 1.5 million clones; 95% to 99% occur once, and the top ten carry about 0.45%. Sequenced sample: naive CD4+ T cells sorted from blood. The receptors come from a man aged 25 to 40 in good health. The CDR3 runs from the conserved cysteine through the conserved F or W. The D gene is left open where the match is weak.

length | J | V | D | CDR3 | DNA
15 | TRBJ2-2 | TRBV5-4 | - | CASSRAGFDTGELFF | TGTGCCAGCAGCCGGGCGGGTTTCGACACCGGGGAGCTGTTTTTT
14 | TRBJ2-7 | TRBV2 | - | CASRASEGSYEQYF | TGTGCCAGCAGGGCTTCTGAGGGGAGCTACGAGCAGTACTTC
15 | TRBJ2-7 | TRBV7-8 | TRBD1 | CASSSPTGNFYEQYF | TGTGCCAGCAGCTCCCCGACAGGGAACTTCTACGAGCAGTACTTC
13 | TRBJ2-2 | TRBV5-1 | - | CASSLGPTGELFF | TGCGCCAGCAGCTTGGGACCAACCGGGGAGCTGTTTTTT
14 | TRBJ2-1 | TRBV5-4 | - | CASSSSGRYNEQFF | TGTGCCAGCAGCTCCTCCGGCCGGTACAATGAGCAGTTCTTC
14 | TRBJ2-7 | TRBV27 | - | CASKLSSSSYEQYF | TGTGCCAGCAAACTATCATCGAGCTCCTACGAGCAGTACTTC
10 | TRBJ1-1 | TRBV2 | - | CASSQGAWYF | TGTGCCAGCAGTCAGGGCGCCTGGTACTTT
16 | TRBJ2-3 | TRBV15 | TRBD1 | CATSSQGQTYTDTQYF | TGTGCCACCAGCAGCCAGGGACAGACGTACACAGATACGCAGTATTTT
15 | TRBJ2-4 | TRBV27 | - | CASSPLSMSKNIQYF | TGTGCCAGCAGCCCTCTTAGCATGTCCAAAAACATTCAGTACTTC
13 | TRBJ1-1 | TRBV5-5 | - | CASSSDRRTEAFF | TGTGCCAGCAGTTCCGACAGGAGAACTGAAGCTTTCTTT
14 | TRBJ2-2 | TRBV11-2 | - | CASSLFRGPGELFF | TGTGCCAGCAGCTTATTTAGGGGTCCCGGGGAGCTGTTTTTT
11 | TRBJ2-3 | TRBV7-2 | - | CASSRTDTQYF | TGTGCCAGCAGCCGTACAGATACGCAGTATTTT
15 | TRBJ2-7 | TRBV18 | TRBD2 | CASSPGREKSYEQYF | TGTGCCAGCTCACCGGGGCGGGAGAAGAGTTACGAGCAGTACTTC
15 | TRBJ2-7 | TRBV15 | - | CATSSGQLKPYEQYF | TGTGCCACCAGCAGCGGACAGCTAAAGCCCTACGAGCAGTACTTC
17 | TRBJ1-2 | TRBV6-1 | TRBD1 | CASSEALRATGGHGYTF | TGTGCCAGCAGTGAGGCTTTAAGGGCAACAGGGGGCCATGGCTACACCTTC
17 | TRBJ2-3 | TRBV5-6 | TRBD1 | CASSLLGQGEITDTQYF | TGTGCCAGCAGCTTGCTCGGACAGGGGGAGATCACAGATACGCAGTATTTT
15 | TRBJ2-5 | TRBV29-1 | - | CSVEDRRWPQETQYF | TGCAGCGTTGAAGATCGTAGGTGGCCCCAAGAGACCCAGTACTTC
13 | TRBJ1-1 | TRBV7-9 | - | CASSLQGGTEAFF | TGTGCCAGCAGCTTACAGGGCGGCACTGAAGCTTTCTTT
16 | TRBJ2-1 | TRBV15 | TRBD1 | CATSRDWGQGVNEQFF | TGTGCCACCAGCAGAGATTGGGGACAGGGGGTGAATGAGCAGTTCTTC
13 | TRBJ2-2 | TRBV30 | - | CAWSAQVPGELFF | TGTGCCTGGAGTGCCCAAGTCCCCGGGGAGCTGTTTTTT
13 | TRBJ2-7 | TRBV27 | - | CASREGHSYEQYF | TGTGCCAGCAGAGAGGGACACTCCTACGAGCAGTACTTC
13 | TRBJ2-5 | TRBV5-4 | - | CASARGAEETQYF | TGTGCCAGCGCTAGGGGGGCGGAAGAGACCCAGTACTTC
18 | TRBJ2-1 | TRBV5-6 | TRBD2 | CASSLFGKAPSGSDEQFF | TGTGCCAGCAGCTTGTTTGGCAAGGCCCCTAGCGGGAGCGATGAGCAGTTCTTC